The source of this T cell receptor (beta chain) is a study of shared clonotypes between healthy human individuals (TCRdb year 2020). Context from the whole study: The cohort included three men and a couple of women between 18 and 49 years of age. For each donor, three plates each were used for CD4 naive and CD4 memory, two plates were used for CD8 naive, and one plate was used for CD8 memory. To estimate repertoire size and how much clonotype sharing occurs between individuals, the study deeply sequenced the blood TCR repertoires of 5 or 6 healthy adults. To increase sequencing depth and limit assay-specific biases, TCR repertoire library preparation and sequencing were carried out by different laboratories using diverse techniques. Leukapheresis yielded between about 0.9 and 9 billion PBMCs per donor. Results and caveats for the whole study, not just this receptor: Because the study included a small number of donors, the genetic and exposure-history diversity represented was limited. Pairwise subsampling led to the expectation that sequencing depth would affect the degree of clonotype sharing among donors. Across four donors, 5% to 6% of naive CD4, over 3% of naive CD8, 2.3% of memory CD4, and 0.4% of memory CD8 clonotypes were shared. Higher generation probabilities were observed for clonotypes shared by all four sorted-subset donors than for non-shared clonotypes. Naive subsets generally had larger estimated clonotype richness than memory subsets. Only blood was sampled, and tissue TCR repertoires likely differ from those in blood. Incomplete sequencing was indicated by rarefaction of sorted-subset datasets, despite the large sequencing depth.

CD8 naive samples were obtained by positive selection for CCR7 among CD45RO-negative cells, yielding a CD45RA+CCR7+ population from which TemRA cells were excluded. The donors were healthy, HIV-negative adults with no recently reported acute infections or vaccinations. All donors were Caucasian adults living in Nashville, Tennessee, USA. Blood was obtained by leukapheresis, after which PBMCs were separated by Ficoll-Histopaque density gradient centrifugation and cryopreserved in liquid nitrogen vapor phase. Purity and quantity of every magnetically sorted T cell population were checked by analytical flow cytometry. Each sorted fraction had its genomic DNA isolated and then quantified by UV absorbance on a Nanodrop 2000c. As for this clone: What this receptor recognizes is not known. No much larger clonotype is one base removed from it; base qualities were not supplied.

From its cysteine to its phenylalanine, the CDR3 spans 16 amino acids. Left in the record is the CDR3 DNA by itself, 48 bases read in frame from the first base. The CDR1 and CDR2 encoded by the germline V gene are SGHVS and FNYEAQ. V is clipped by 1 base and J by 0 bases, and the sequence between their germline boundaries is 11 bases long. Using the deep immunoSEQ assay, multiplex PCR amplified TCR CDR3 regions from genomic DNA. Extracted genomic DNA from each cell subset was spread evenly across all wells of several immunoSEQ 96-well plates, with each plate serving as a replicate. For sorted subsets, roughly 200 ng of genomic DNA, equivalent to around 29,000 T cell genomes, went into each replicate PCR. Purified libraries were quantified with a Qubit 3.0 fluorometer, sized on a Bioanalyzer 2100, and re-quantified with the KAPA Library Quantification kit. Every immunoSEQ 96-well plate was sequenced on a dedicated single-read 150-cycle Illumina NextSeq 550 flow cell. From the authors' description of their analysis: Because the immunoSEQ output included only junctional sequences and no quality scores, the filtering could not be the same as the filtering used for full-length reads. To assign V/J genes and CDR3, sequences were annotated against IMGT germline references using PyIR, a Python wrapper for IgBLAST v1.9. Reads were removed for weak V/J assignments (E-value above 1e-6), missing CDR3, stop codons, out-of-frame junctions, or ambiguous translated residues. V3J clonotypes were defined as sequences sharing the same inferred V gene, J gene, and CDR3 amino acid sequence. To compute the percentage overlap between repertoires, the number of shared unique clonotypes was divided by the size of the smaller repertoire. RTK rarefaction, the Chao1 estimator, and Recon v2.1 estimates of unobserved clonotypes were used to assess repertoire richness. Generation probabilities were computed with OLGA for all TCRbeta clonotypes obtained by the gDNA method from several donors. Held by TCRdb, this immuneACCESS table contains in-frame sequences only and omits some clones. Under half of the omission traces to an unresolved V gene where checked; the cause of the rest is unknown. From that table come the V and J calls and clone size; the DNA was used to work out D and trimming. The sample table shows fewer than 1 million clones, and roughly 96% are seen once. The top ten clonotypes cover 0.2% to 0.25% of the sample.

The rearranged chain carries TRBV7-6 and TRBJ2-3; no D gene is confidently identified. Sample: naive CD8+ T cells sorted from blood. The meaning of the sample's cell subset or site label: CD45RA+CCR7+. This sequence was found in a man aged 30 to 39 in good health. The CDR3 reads CASSLGGESSTDTQYF. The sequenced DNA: TGTGCCAGCAGCTTAGGTGGCGAGTCTAGCACAGATACGCAGTATTTT.